Each of the 20 T cell receptor beta chains below was sequenced from the same sample in a study of blood T cells in healthy people across ages. A second PCR, run for 7 to 11 cycles, used a sample-barcoded 5' primer plus a J-beta primer mix. TCRdb independently ran MiXCR on the 5' RACE reads; one entry per CDR3 protein. Of approximately 850,000 distinct CDR3 sequences listed, around 42% are singletons. Sequencing was performed on blood. Receptors originate from a man aged 55 to 70 in good health.

Only a few counts were recorded for this clonotype. This chain joins TRBV6-6 and TRBJ2-1; the D gene is possibly TRBD2 (6 bases). CDR1 is MNHNY, CDR2 SVGAGI, per germline (reference sequence). Deletions cut 5 bases from V and 7 bases from J, with 18 bases between. The CDR3 has 15 amino acids. The CDR3 DNA sequence: TGTGCCAGCAGTCGGGGACCTACGGAGGGTAATGAGCAGTTCTTC. Amino acids: CASSRGPTEGNEQFF.

This chain links TRBV5-4 with TRBJ2-3, with 10 bases matching TRBD2. This CDR3 contains 17 residues. After removal of 0 bases from V and 6 bases from J, the junction contained 10 bases not matched to a gene. Germline CDR1 and CDR2: SGHNT and YYREEE (reference sequence). The CDR3 region has the DNA TGTGCCAGCAGCTTGGATCCTAGCGGGGGCTTCAGTGATACGCAGTATTTT. Translating gives CASSLDPSGGFSDTQYF.

V usage is TRBV6-5 and J usage is TRBJ1-4; a weak D match, TRBD1 (6 bases). Trimming removed 4 bases from V and 8 bases from J, with 17 bases in between. Germline CDR1 is MNHEY and CDR2 is SVGAGI. The CDR3 covers 15 residues. The CDR3 protein is CASSSTGYRKEKLFF. CDR3 DNA: TGTGCCAGCAGTTCCACAGGGTATCGGAAGGAAAAACTGTTTTTT.

This clonotype was seen only a few times. V and J are TRBV6-5 and TRBJ1-1; D is unresolved. V was shortened by 2 bases and J by 1 base, with 8 bases between the two germline ends. The germline V gene has CDR1 MNHEY and CDR2 SVGAGI. The CDR3 contains 14 residues. The CDR3 reads CASSYDYRNTEAFF. The CDR3 region has the DNA TGTGCCAGCAGTTACGATTACCGGAACACTGAAGCTTTCTTT.

This chain connects TRBV7-9 to TRBJ2-3; 11 bases agree with TRBD1. V lost 5 bases to trimming and J lost 4 bases; unmatched junction nucleotides: 11. Germline loops: CDR1 SEHNR, CDR2 FQNEAQ (reference sequence). The CDR3 runs 17 residues. The CDR3 region has the DNA TGTGCCAGCAGCCCGCGATTGGACAGGGGGCTATCAGATACGCAGTATTTT. Protein: CASSPRLDRGLSDTQYF.

V usage is TRBV18 and J usage is TRBJ1-5, with D possibly matching TRBD1 (6 bases). The length of the CDR3 is 14 residues. Germline V gene lookup returns CDR1 KGHSH and CDR2 LQKENI. V lost 6 bases and J lost 2, with 11 bases in between. The CDR3 DNA sequence: TGTGCCAGCTCCCCGAAGGGGGGCAATCAGCCCCAGCATTTT. This codes for CASSPKGGNQPQHF.

This chain joins TRBV12-3 or TRBV12-4 and TRBJ1-5, with 7 nucleotides matching TRBD1. This CDR3 is 13 amino acids long. Trimming took 6 bases from V and 7 from J; bases not matched to a gene: 6. The CDR3 protein is CASSPTGIQPQHF. In DNA, the CDR3 is TGTGCCAGCAGCCCGACAGGGATCCAGCCCCAGCATTTT.

The chain carries TRBV7-2 and TRBJ2-7; 11 positions match TRBD2. This CDR3 region has 14 residues. Per the germline V gene, CDR1 is SGHTA and CDR2 is FQGNSA. Germline trimming cut 6 bases from V and 6 bases from J; bases unmatched to any gene: 7. In DNA form, the CDR3 reads TGTGCCAGCAGTGGACTAGCGGGTATTTTCGAGCAGTACTTC. Protein sequence: CASSGLAGIFEQYF.

This clonotype came up a few times. The chain links TRBV30 to TRBJ2-4; 7 bases line up with TRBD1. Germline V gene lookup returns CDR1 GTSNPN and CDR2 SVGIG (reference sequence). CDR3 length: 15 residues. V trimming: 2 bases; J trimming: 4 bases; junction bases outside the gene matches: 8. DNA of the CDR3: TGTGCCTGGAGTTATAAGGACAGGAAAAAAAACATTCAGTACTTC. Protein: CAWSYKDRKKNIQYF.

The V and J genes are TRBV6-2 or TRBV6-3 and TRBJ2-1; no clear D gene. Germline CDR1 reads MNHEY; CDR2 reads SVGEGT. Trimming removed 6 bases from V and 0 bases from J, with 12 bases in between. This CDR3 comprises 15 residues. This CDR3 is CASSPRSSSYNEQFF. The CDR3 region has the DNA TGTGCCAGCAGCCCACGTAGCAGCTCCTACAATGAGCAGTTCTTC.

On this clonotype itself: The junction and the germline gene differ at one end; a read error may be behind it. J is TRBJ1-6 and V is TRBV12-3 or TRBV12-4; 7 nucleotides line up with TRBD1. This CDR3 comprises 14 residues. This chain's CDR3 is CVSRQGASRSPLHF. In DNA, the CDR3 is TGTGTCAGCAGACAGGGCGCCTCGAGATCACCCCTCCACTTT.

This clonotype was seen only a few times. The chain recombines TRBV20-1 with TRBJ2-1; D tentatively reads TRBD1 or TRBD2 (5 bases each). This CDR3 contains 16 residues. CDR1 is DFQATT, CDR2 SNEGSKA, per germline (reference sequence). Trimming took 0 bases from V and 2 from J, leaving 14 bases between them. CDR3 region: CSAREGMGPAYNEQFF. CDR3 DNA sequence: TGCAGTGCTAGAGAGGGAATGGGACCGGCCTACAATGAGCAGTTCTTC.

This clonotype was recorded at least ten times. This chain links TRBV9 with TRBJ2-7, with 14 bases lining up with TRBD2. Trimming cost V 3 bases and J 3 bases; bases outside gene matches: 2. The CDR3 is 15 amino acids. CDR1 is SGDLS, CDR2 YYNGEE, per germline. In DNA, the CDR3 is TGTGCCAGCAGCGCCGGGACTAGCGGGGGCTACGAGCAGTACTTC. Translation: CASSAGTSGGYEQYF.

In its sample, this clonotype was seen once. The chain couples TRBV18 to TRBJ2-7, with a possible D match to TRBD1 (6 bases). This CDR3 region has 17 residues. Deletions cut 2 bases from V and 2 bases from J, with 19 bases between. The germline CDR1 and CDR2 sequences are KGHSH and LQKENI. DNA for the CDR3: TGTGCCAGCTCACCAGCACTTTCCCTCGACAGGCCCTACGAGCAGTACTTC. Encoded protein: CASSPALSLDRPYEQYF.

The CDR3 DNA is TGCAGTGCTAGCCGGGACAGGGGGCGCGGCGAGCAGTACTTC. Its translation: CSASRDRGRGEQYF. This sequence joins TRBV20-1 and TRBJ2-7; 12 bases are shared with TRBD1. CDR1 is DFQATT, CDR2 SNEGSKA, per germline (reference sequence). V shed 3 bases, J shed 6 bases, and the junction held 6 bases outside the gene matches. CDR3 length: 14 amino acids.

This clonotype was seen many times. Here the CDR3 reads CASEWAGQETQYF. The CDR3 DNA sequence: TGTGCCAGCGAGTGGGCTGGACAAGAGACCCAGTACTTC. The chain links TRBV7-9 to TRBJ2-5, with unresolved D. CDR3 length equals 13 residues. Trimming took 8 bases from V and 2 from J, leaving 12 bases between them. From germline, CDR1 is SEHNR and CDR2 FQNEAQ (reference sequence). Variable domain in full (rest from reference TRBV7-9 and TRBJ2-5): DTGVSQNPRHKITKRGQNVTFRCDPISEHNRLYWYRQTLGQGPEFLTYFQNEAQLEKSRLLSDRFSAERPKGSFSTLEIQRTEQGDSAMYLCASEWAGQETQYFGPGTRLLVL.

A note on this clonotype: A clone one base away is much larger, so this may be a read error. The chain has TRBV11-2 and TRBJ2-7; 7 bases agree with TRBD1. With V trimmed by 4 bases and J by 10 bases, 13 bases remained unmatched. Germline V gene data show CDR1 as SGHAT and CDR2 as FQNNGV. The CDR3 is 14 amino acids. For the CDR3, the DNA is TGTGCCAGCAGCTCGGGACAGAGTCAAGAGGCCCAGTACTTC. As protein: CASSSGQSQEAQYF.

This rearrangement joins TRBV20-1 to TRBJ1-6, with D uncertain. Trimming took 5 bases from V and 5 from J, leaving 19 bases between them. Looked up from germline, CDR1 is DFQATT and CDR2 is SNEGSKA (reference sequence). CDR3 length: 16 amino acids. CDR3 nucleotide sequence: TGCAGTGCTCTAAAACCTGACCCCGGGGATAATTCACCCCTCCACTTT. This sequence encodes CSALKPDPGDNSPLHF.

The V gene is TRBV20-1, the J gene TRBJ2-3; D may be TRBD2 (5 bases). From germline, CDR1 is DFQATT and CDR2 SNEGSKA (reference sequence). V lost 3 bases to trimming and J lost 2 bases, with 12 bases between them. The CDR3 is 14 amino acids. CDR3 bases: TGCAGTGCTAGCCCGCCGGGATCCACAGATACGCAGTATTTT. This gives the protein CSASPPGSTDTQYF.

This clonotype has just one count. The gene calls are TRBV6-5 and TRBJ2-5; the D is unclear. V was pared by 7 bases and J by 11 bases, with 17 bases between. This CDR3 comprises 12 residues. In germline, CDR1 is MNHEY, CDR2 SVGAGI. CDR3 residues: CASTGPSREQYF. The CDR3 nucleotides are TGTGCCAGCACCGGCCCTTCTCGTGAGCAGTACTTC.